The rows below give T cell receptor beta chains drawn from one sample of a study of a mutant IDH1 vaccine in newly diagnosed glioma. These receptors have no identified antigens. The assay was immunoSEQ multiplex PCR, and TCRdb's table has in-frame clones only and misses some. Of about 58,000 clones in the sample, roughly four fifths were seen once. The sequenced sample was PBMCs, obtained from a glioma patient whose treatment included an IDH1 peptide vaccine. These receptors were taken from a woman between 50 and 59 years old with glioma. CDR3s include the opening cysteine and the closing phenylalanine or tryptophan. Fields, in order: V gene, clone size, D gene, J gene, CDR3 length, CDR3 protein, CDR3 DNA. A D gene is named only where the DNA matches it firmly. Clone size, where shown, is once, few, many, or a class for clones that have expanded.

V: TRBV5-4
size: NA
D: NA
J: TRBJ2-1
length: 16
CDR3: CASSFGGWGSYNEQFF
DNA: TGTGCCAGCAGCTTTGGGGGCTGGGGTTCCTACAATGAGCAGTTCTTC

V: TRBV13
size: NA
D: NA
J: TRBJ1-2
length: 15
CDR3: CASSLGGFEVYGYTF
DNA: TGTGCCAGCAGTTTAGGCGGTTTCGAGGTCTATGGCTACACCTTC

V: TRBV10-2
size: NA
D: NA
J: TRBJ1-1
length: 13
CDR3: CASSEPYTTEAFF
DNA: TGCGCCAGCAGTGAGCCTTACACCACTGAAGCTTTCTTT

V: TRBV25-1
size: NA
D: NA
J: TRBJ2-5
length: 12
CDR3: CASRNTAETQYF
DNA: TGTGCCAGCAGGAACACAGCGGAGACCCAGTACTTC

V: TRBV9
size: NA
D: NA
J: TRBJ1-3
length: 13
CDR3: CASSVGPGNTIYF
DNA: TGTGCCAGCAGCGTAGGCCCTGGAAACACCATATATTTT

V: TRBV7-9
size: NA
D: TRBD1
J: TRBJ2-2
length: 16
CDR3: CASSLRTGKGAGELFF
DNA: TGTGCCAGCAGCCTGAGGACAGGGAAAGGGGCCGGGGAGCTGTTTTTT

V: TRBV6-5
size: NA
D: NA
J: TRBJ1-6
length: 12
CDR3: CASRRKNSPLHF
DNA: TGTGCCAGCAGGAGAAAGAATTCACCCCTCCACTTT

V: TRBV6-5
size: NA
D: NA
J: TRBJ2-7
length: 15
CDR3: CASRPGAGWSDEQYF
DNA: TGTGCCAGCAGACCAGGGGCCGGATGGAGTGACGAGCAGTACTTC

V: TRBV9
size: NA
D: TRBD1
J: TRBJ1-1
length: 14
CDR3: CASSVADRGSEAFF
DNA: TGTGCCAGCAGCGTCGCCGACAGGGGGTCTGAAGCTTTCTTT

V: TRBV19
size: NA
D: NA
J: TRBJ2-7
length: 15
CDR3: CASSIKGGASYEQYF
DNA: TGTGCCAGTAGTATCAAGGGGGGGGCCTCCTACGAGCAGTACTTC

V: TRBV30
size: NA
D: NA
J: TRBJ1-2
length: 11
CDR3: CAWRGHSGYTF
DNA: TGTGCCTGGAGGGGGCACTCTGGCTACACCTTC

V: TRBV6-5
size: once
D: NA
J: TRBJ1-6
length: 15
CDR3: CASSYREPDNSPLHF
DNA: TGTGCCAGCAGTTACCGCGAGCCTGATAATTCACCCCTCCACTTT

V: TRBV7-2
size: NA
D: NA
J: TRBJ1-2
length: 14
CDR3: CASSLEGANYGYTF
DNA: TGTGCCAGCAGCTTAGAAGGCGCTAACTATGGCTACACCTTC

V: TRBV15
size: NA
D: NA
J: TRBJ1-2
length: 18
CDR3: CATSRDLGRRQSLYGYTF
DNA: TGTGCCACCAGCAGAGATCTCGGCAGGCGACAGAGTCTCTATGGCTACACCTTC

V: TRBV5-6
size: NA
D: NA
J: TRBJ2-7
length: 12
CDR3: CASSLGYYEQYF
DNA: TGTGCCAGCAGCTTGGGTTACTACGAGCAGTACTTC

V: TRBV7-2
size: NA
D: NA
J: TRBJ1-3
length: 14
CDR3: CASSPNSSGNTIYF
DNA: TGTGCCAGCAGCCCTAACAGCTCTGGAAACACCATATATTTT

V: TRBV10-2
size: NA
D: NA
J: TRBJ2-7
length: 12
CDR3: CASRGSSYEQYF
DNA: TGCGCCAGCAGGGGGAGCTCCTACGAGCAGTACTTC

V: TRBV4-2
size: NA
D: TRBD2
J: TRBJ2-5
length: 14
CDR3: CASSQEPGGETQYF
DNA: TGTGCCAGCAGCCAAGAGCCGGGGGGAGAGACCCAGTACTTC

V: TRBV30
size: NA
D: TRBD1
J: TRBJ2-2
length: 14
CDR3: CAWRADRATGELFF
DNA: TGTGCCTGGAGGGCCGACAGGGCCACCGGGGAGCTGTTTTTT

V: TRBV19
size: few
D: TRBD1
J: TRBJ1-6
length: 15
CDR3: CASSIEGTGSSPLHF
DNA: TGTGCCAGTAGTATAGAGGGGACAGGGAGTTCACCCCTCCACTTT

V: TRBV10-2
size: NA
D: NA
J: TRBJ1-3
length: 14
CDR3: CASISGTTGNTIYF
DNA: TGCGCCAGTATTTCCGGGACAACTGGAAACACCATATATTTT

V: TRBV10-3
size: NA
D: TRBD1
J: TRBJ1-2
length: 11
CDR3: CAIKGTGVSAF
DNA: TGTGCCATCAAAGGGACAGGGGTTTCGGCCTTC

V: TRBV19
size: NA
D: NA
J: TRBJ1-2
length: 11
CDR3: CATQRHGGYTF
DNA: TGTGCCACCCAAAGACATGGCGGCTACACCTTC

V: TRBV5-8
size: once
D: NA
J: TRBJ1-2
length: 13
CDR3: CASSLYGNYGYTF
DNA: TGTGCCAGCAGCTTGTATGGGAACTATGGCTACACCTTC

V: TRBV10-3
size: NA
D: TRBD1
J: TRBJ1-1
length: 14
CDR3: CAISEREGATEAFF
DNA: TGTGCCATCAGTGAAAGGGAGGGGGCCACTGAAGCTTTCTTT

V: TRBV11-2
size: NA
D: NA
J: TRBJ2-7
length: 12
CDR3: CASSRSPYEQYF
DNA: TGTGCCAGCAGCCGGAGTCCCTACGAGCAGTACTTC

V: TRBV9
size: NA
D: NA
J: TRBJ1-1
length: 15
CDR3: CASSVPGPGNTEAFF
DNA: TGTGCCAGCAGCGTACCGGGACCTGGGAACACTGAAGCTTTCTTT

V: TRBV5-1
size: NA
D: TRBD1
J: TRBJ1-2
length: 17
CDR3: CASSFQTSPGQTYGYTF
DNA: TGCGCCAGCAGTTTCCAAACCTCTCCGGGACAGACCTATGGCTACACCTTC

V: TRBV4-2
size: few
D: TRBD2
J: TRBJ2-3
length: 17
CDR3: CASSQVFSGGGGDTQYF
DNA: TGTGCCAGCAGCCAAGTTTTTAGCGGGGGTGGCGGAGATACGCAGTATTTT

V: TRBV15
size: NA
D: NA
J: TRBJ1-4
length: 15
CDR3: CATSRDLDRNEKLFF
DNA: TGTGCCACCAGCAGAGACCTAGACAGGAATGAAAAACTGTTTTTT

V: TRBV5-4
size: NA
D: NA
J: TRBJ1-6
length: 14
CDR3: CASSLARINSPLHF
DNA: TGTGCCAGCAGCTTGGCAAGAATTAATTCACCCCTCCACTTT

V: TRBV5-1
size: NA
D: TRBD1
J: TRBJ1-4
length: 16
CDR3: CASSGGGTGESEKLFF
DNA: TGCGCCAGCAGCGGCGGGGGGACAGGGGAATCAGAAAAACTGTTTTTT

V: TRBV15
size: few
D: NA
J: TRBJ1-1
length: 14
CDR3: CATSSGLQGTEAFF
DNA: TGTGCCACCAGCAGCGGGTTACAGGGCACTGAAGCTTTCTTT

V: TRBV9
size: many
D: NA
J: TRBJ2-5
length: 15
CDR3: CASSVSGRSQETQYF
DNA: TGTGCCAGCAGCGTAAGCGGCAGAAGCCAAGAGACCCAGTACTTC

V: TRBV29-1
size: NA
D: TRBD1
J: TRBJ2-7
length: 12
CDR3: CSARDRHYEQYF
DNA: TGCAGCGCCCGGGACAGACACTACGAGCAGTACTTC

V: TRBV30
size: NA
D: NA
J: TRBJ1-5
length: 14
CDR3: CAWSSAGGNQPQHF
DNA: TGTGCCTGGAGTTCTGCGGGTGGCAATCAGCCCCAGCATTTT

V: TRBV21-1
size: few
D: NA
J: TRBJ2-5
length: 14
CDR3: CASAFGIVGETQYF
DNA: TGTGCCAGCGCCTTTGGCATAGTGGGGGAGACCCAGTACTTC

V: TRBV14
size: few
D: NA
J: TRBJ1-6
length: 12
CDR3: CASSNDASPLHF
DNA: TGTGCCAGCAGCAACGACGCGTCACCCCTCCACTTT

V: TRBV5-1
size: NA
D: NA
J: TRBJ1-6
length: 14
CDR3: CASSLGRGDSPLHF
DNA: TGCGCCAGCAGCTTGGGAAGGGGCGATTCACCCCTCCACTTT

V: TRBV30
size: few
D: NA
J: TRBJ1-1
length: 16
CDR3: CAWSVTGGLPNTEAFF
DNA: TGTGCCTGGAGTGTAACGGGCGGACTACCAAACACTGAAGCTTTCTTT

V: TRBV15
size: NA
D: NA
J: TRBJ1-6
length: 15
CDR3: CATSRDRAGGSPLHF
DNA: TGTGCCACCAGCAGAGATCGGGCGGGGGGCTCACCCCTCCACTTT

V: TRBV5-6
size: NA
D: NA
J: TRBJ2-7
length: 13
CDR3: CASSPLGSYEQYF
DNA: TGTGCCAGCAGCCCTCTGGGGTCCTACGAGCAGTACTTC

V: TRBV19
size: medium-sized
D: NA
J: TRBJ1-3
length: 13
CDR3: CASSMDSGNTIYF
DNA: TGTGCCAGTAGTATGGACTCTGGAAACACCATATATTTT

V: TRBV4-3
size: NA
D: NA
J: TRBJ1-2
length: 15
CDR3: CASSQVGGTNYGYTF
DNA: TGCGCCAGCAGCCAAGTGGGAGGGACTAACTATGGCTACACCTTC

V: TRBV7-8
size: NA
D: NA
J: TRBJ1-4
length: 16
CDR3: CASSWTAYSLGEKLFF
DNA: TGTGCCAGCAGCTGGACTGCTTACTCTTTAGGGGAAAAACTGTTTTTT

V: TRBV11-3
size: NA
D: NA
J: TRBJ2-7
length: 14
CDR3: CASSFAGKSYEQYF
DNA: TGTGCCAGCAGCTTTGCAGGGAAATCCTACGAGCAGTACTTC

V: TRBV10-1
size: few
D: NA
J: TRBJ2-2
length: 12
CDR3: CASRGDTGELFF
DNA: TGCGCCAGCAGGGGGGATACCGGGGAGCTGTTTTTT

V: TRBV19
size: NA
D: NA
J: TRBJ1-1
length: 15
CDR3: CASSIGGIRDTEAFF
DNA: TGTGCCAGTAGTATAGGAGGAATTCGGGACACTGAAGCTTTCTTT

V: TRBV5-1
size: NA
D: TRBD1
J: TRBJ1-1
length: 15
CDR3: CASTKGQGGTTEAFF
DNA: TGCGCCAGCACTAAGGGACAGGGTGGGACCACTGAAGCTTTCTTT

V: TRBV9
size: NA
D: NA
J: TRBJ1-4
length: 16
CDR3: CASSATGIGANEKLFF
DNA: TGTGCCAGCAGCGCCACAGGGATCGGAGCTAATGAAAAACTGTTTTTT

V: TRBV6-5
size: NA
D: TRBD1
J: TRBJ1-3
length: 14
CDR3: CASRRGLTGNTIYF
DNA: TGTGCCAGCAGGAGGGGGCTAACTGGAAACACCATATATTTT

V: TRBV28
size: NA
D: NA
J: TRBJ1-1
length: 14
CDR3: CASSPPRGNTEAFF
DNA: TGTGCCAGCAGTCCCCCTCGGGGGAACACTGAAGCTTTCTTT

V: TRBV30
size: NA
D: TRBD2
J: TRBJ2-3
length: 15
CDR3: CAWSVLSGGEDTQYF
DNA: TGTGCCTGGAGTGTACTAAGCGGGGGGGAAGATACGCAGTATTTT

V: TRBV10-1
size: NA
D: NA
J: TRBJ2-7
length: 13
CDR3: CASSESQQGEQYF
DNA: TGCGCCAGCAGTGAGTCGCAACAGGGCGAGCAGTACTTC

V: TRBV6-5
size: NA
D: NA
J: TRBJ1-6
length: 13
CDR3: CASTSQNNSPLHF
DNA: TGTGCCAGCACCAGCCAGAATAATTCACCCCTCCACTTT

V: TRBV19
size: few
D: NA
J: TRBJ2-4
length: 14
CDR3: CAPQTEIAKNIQYF
DNA: TGTGCCCCACAGACGGAAATAGCCAAAAACATTCAGTACTTC

V: TRBV29-1
size: NA
D: NA
J: TRBJ2-3
length: 13
CDR3: CSVAPFPTDTQYF
DNA: TGCAGCGTTGCCCCTTTCCCCACAGATACGCAGTATTTT

V: TRBV18
size: NA
D: NA
J: TRBJ1-2
length: 14
CDR3: CASSPPGGDYGYTF
DNA: TGTGCCAGCTCACCGCCGGGGGGTGACTATGGCTACACCTTC

V: TRBV21-1
size: NA
D: NA
J: TRBJ2-5
length: 19
CDR3: CASSKVIGTSGGHQETQYF
DNA: TGTGCCAGCAGCAAAGTGATTGGGACTAGCGGGGGGCACCAAGAGACCCAGTACTTC

V: TRBV29-1
size: NA
D: TRBD1
J: TRBJ1-2
length: 14
CDR3: CSDTDRGHFYGYTF
DNA: TGCAGCGATACGGACAGGGGCCACTTCTATGGCTACACCTTC